One sample yielded the 22 T cell receptor beta chains listed below, sequenced in a study of chemoradiotherapy in HPV16-positive cancers. Only in-frame clones appear in the TCRdb table, and some are missing; sequencing was by immunoSEQ multiplex PCR. Here the sample spans approximately 5,400 clones, about 89% being singletons. Source: blood, taken from a patient who underwent chemoradiotherapy. Every receptor here comes from a human donor with HPV-associated anogenital cancer.

This clone has only one observation. The rearrangement links TRBV7-3 to TRBJ2-1; D perhaps matches TRBD2 (6 bases). The germline V gene encodes CDR1 SGHTA and CDR2 FQGTGA. The V gene lost 5 bases and the J gene lost 4 bases, with 18 bases spanning the gap. The CDR3 contains 16 residues. CDR3 sequence (DNA): TGTGCCAGCAGCCAAGGTCGGGGCGGGAATTACAATGAGCAGTTCTTC. It encodes CASSQGRGGNYNEQFF.

This chain links TRBV5-8 with TRBJ1-2, with D hard to call. This CDR3 contains 13 residues. The germline CDR1 and CDR2 sequences are SGHTS and YDEGEE. V was cut by 2 bases and J by 6 bases, with 11 bases left in between. CDR3 nucleotides: TGTGCCAGCAGCTTAAGGATAGGAGATGGCTACACCTTC. Its translation is CASSLRIGDGYTF.

The chain is built from TRBV30 and TRBJ1-1; D is unresolved. The CDR3 contains 13 residues. Germline V gene lookup returns CDR1 GTSNPN and CDR2 SVGIG (reference sequence). V lost 0 bases and J lost 6, with 11 bases in between. The CDR3 region has the DNA TGTGCCTGGAGTGTACAAGGCGGGGCTGAAGCTTTCTTT. It yields the protein CAWSVQGGAEAFF.

This chain connects TRBV5-1 to TRBJ1-1; 7 nucleotides match TRBD1. J lost 1 base, V lost 4 bases, and 4 bases had no gene match. The CDR3 length is 14 residues. From germline, CDR1 is SGHRS and CDR2 YFSETQ. Written as DNA, the CDR3 is TGCGCCAGCAGCCCGGGACAGTCGAACACTGAAGCTTTCTTT. Translation gives CASSPGQSNTEAFF.

The V call is TRBV5-5, the J call TRBJ2-5, with D possibly TRBD2 on 6 matching bases. This CDR3 is 15 amino acids long. Germline V lookup: CDR1 SGHKS, CDR2 YYEKEE (reference sequence). The ends were cut back, 1 base at V and 1 base at J, with 11 bases in the middle. CDR3 amino acids: CASSLSLAIQETQYF. The CDR3 nucleotides are TGTGCCAGCAGCTTGTCGCTAGCGATCCAAGAGACCCAGTACTTC.

The V and J genes are TRBV27 and TRBJ1-5; D gene ambiguous. Trimming took 3 bases from V and 0 from J, leaving 6 bases between them. CDR1 and CDR2 (germline): MNHEY, SMNVEV (reference sequence). The CDR3 covers 14 residues. CDR3 coding DNA: TGTGCCAGCAGTTTTCAGGCTAGCAATCAGCCCCAGCATTTT. It translates to CASSFQASNQPQHF.

The chain employs TRBV19 and TRBJ1-5; 9 nucleotides align to TRBD1. The V and J ends lost 9 bases and 0 bases, in that order; junction bases with no gene match: 12. Germline CDR1 and CDR2: LNHDA and SQIVND (reference sequence). The length of the CDR3 is 17 residues. The CDR3 protein is CASQRGTGLYSNQPQHF. The CDR3 DNA follows: TGTGCCAGCCAACGGGGGACAGGGCTTTATAGCAATCAGCCCCAGCATTTT.

This clone was detected only once. The sample has other DNA sequences that encode this CDR3 too. This sequence joins TRBV18 and TRBJ1-2; possible D gene TRBD1, 6 bases. This CDR3 has 14 residues. Germline lookup yields CDR1 KGHSH and CDR2 LQKENI. V lost 3 bases and J 4 bases, leaving 12 bases between the germline ends. The CDR3 DNA reads TGTGCCAGCTCACCGACGGGGGCCTTCTATGGCTACACCTTC. Translation gives CASSPTGAFYGYTF.

This sequence joins TRBV4-3 and TRBJ2-7; D call uncertain. The V end lost 1 base, the J end lost 3 bases, and 19 bases lay between the germline ends. This CDR3 spans 17 amino acids. CDR1 and CDR2 from the germline V gene are LGHNA and YSLEER. The CDR3 region is CASSQALPKVLGYEQYF. CDR3 coding DNA: TGCGCCAGCAGCCAAGCCCTACCAAAGGTTTTGGGCTACGAGCAGTACTTC.

This chain joins TRBV19 and TRBJ2-1; 13 bases are shared with TRBD2. The V and J ends lost 2 bases and 8 bases, in that order; junction bases with no gene match: 6. Germline lookup yields CDR1 LNHDA and CDR2 SQIVND (reference sequence). The CDR3 loop spans 16 amino acids. CDR3 bases: TGTGCCAGTAGTATAAAGGGACTAGCGGGAAAAGATGAGCAGTTCTTC. Encoded protein: CASSIKGLAGKDEQFF.

The chain links TRBV21-1 to TRBJ2-6; TRBD1, the table's D call, lacks a check against the DNA. TRBV21-1 corresponds to a pseudogene. This CDR3 is built from 19 residues. In nucleotides, the CDR3 is TGTGCCAGCAGCAAAACGTGGGACAGGGACGGCTCTGGGGCCAACGTCCTGACTTTC. Its protein product is CASSKTWDRDGSGANVLTF.

Points on this clone: One end of the junction fails to match germline, which may point to a read error. The rearrangement links TRBV15 to TRBJ1-6, with D hard to call. CDR1 is LNHNV, CDR2 YYDKDF, per germline (reference sequence). The CDR3 sequence is 13 residues long. As DNA, the CDR3 is TGTGCCACCGGCAGAGTAGGGCCATCACCCCTCCACTTT. Protein product: CATGRVGPSPLHF.

This sequence joins TRBV7-6 and TRBJ1-3; D gene ambiguous. CDR1 and CDR2 from the germline V gene are SGHVS and FNYEAQ. V dropped 5 bases and J dropped 0 bases, with 11 bases sitting between them. The CDR3 contains 15 residues. CDR3 sequence reads: CASSDRAHSGNTIYF. CDR3 coding DNA: TGTGCCAGCAGCGACCGGGCCCACTCTGGAAACACCATATATTTT.

The chain carries TRBV5-1 and TRBJ2-3; D tentatively reads TRBD1 or TRBD2 (5 bases each). V was clipped by 2 bases and J by 1 base, with 23 bases between them. Germline lookup yields CDR1 SGHRS and CDR2 YFSETQ. The CDR3 has 19 amino acids. CDR3 sequence (DNA): TGCGCCAGCAGCTTAGGGTGGAACGGGACCACGGAACGCACAGATACGCAGTATTTT. This codes for CASSLGWNGTTERTDTQYF.

This chain joins TRBV5-1 and TRBJ1-2; no clear D. The CDR3 spans 15 residues. In germline, CDR1 is SGHRS, CDR2 YFSETQ. V lost 0 bases, J lost 2 bases, and 11 bases lay in between. The CDR3 protein is CASSLATFQNYGYTF. The CDR3 DNA is TGCGCCAGCAGCTTGGCAACCTTCCAAAACTATGGCTACACCTTC.

J is TRBJ1-3 and V is TRBV19; the D gene is possibly TRBD1 (6 bases). CDR3 length equals 15 residues. Germline lookup yields CDR1 LNHDA and CDR2 SQIVND (reference sequence). V dropped 5 bases and J dropped 0 bases, with 11 bases sitting between them. CDR3 loop: CASSDRPYSGNTIYF. In nucleotides, the CDR3 is TGTGCCAGTAGTGACAGGCCCTACTCTGGAAACACCATATATTTT.

J is TRBJ2-1 and V is TRBV5-4; tentatively, D is TRBD2 (6 bases). This CDR3 is built from 12 residues. CDR1 and CDR2 from the germline V gene are SGHNT and YYREEE (reference sequence). Trimming stripped 1 base from V and 9 bases from J, with 8 bases between. CDR3 sequence reads: CASSLLEGEQFF. CDR3 nucleotides: TGTGCCAGCAGCTTGTTGGAGGGTGAGCAGTTCTTC.

This clone was seen only a few times. The chain recombines TRBV7-9 with TRBJ2-7, with 8 bases fitting TRBD1. Per the germline V gene, CDR1 is SEHNR and CDR2 is FQNEAQ (reference sequence). V shed 1 base, J shed 1 base, and the junction held 6 bases outside the gene matches. The CDR3 is made up of 16 amino acids. CDR3 in amino acids: CASSLEGQERSYEQYF. CDR3 DNA sequence: TGTGCCAGCAGCTTAGAGGGACAGGAGAGGTCCTACGAGCAGTACTTC.

This chain joins TRBV30 and TRBJ2-5; 9 bases align to TRBD1. Germline V CDR1 and CDR2: GTSNPN, SVGIG (reference sequence). With V trimmed by 3 bases and J by 1 base, 6 bases remained unmatched. The CDR3 runs 15 residues. CDR3 in DNA: TGTGCCTGGAGGGGGACAGGGAAGGGCCAAGAGACCCAGTACTTC. Translating it yields CAWRGTGKGQETQYF.

This sequence joins TRBV4-3 and TRBJ2-6; the match to TRBD1 covers 7 bases. The junction had 9 bases not matched to a gene; V was cut back by 0 bases and J by 1 base. The germline V gene encodes CDR1 LGHNA and CDR2 YSLEER. The CDR3 has 19 residues. The CDR3 spells CASSQEPGQPSSGANVLTF. The CDR3 DNA reads TGCGCCAGCAGCCAAGAGCCGGGACAGCCTTCATCTGGGGCCAACGTCCTGACTTTC.

For the CDR3, the DNA is TGTGCCAGCAGTGAATCACAGGGGTGGTATGGCTACACCTTC. Amino acids: CASSESQGWYGYTF. This sequence joins TRBV6-1 and TRBJ1-2; 7 nucleotides agree with TRBD1. CDR1 and CDR2 (germline): MNHNS, SASEGT. The CDR3 totals 14 residues. The J segment lost 5 bases and the V segment lost 2 bases, leaving 5 bases of the junction unmatched.

The gene calls are TRBV6-9 and TRBJ2-2, with TRBD1 matching 7 bases. V shed 5 bases and J 2 bases; nucleotides not matched to a gene: 14. The CDR3 loop spans 18 amino acids. Germline V gives CDR1 MNHGY, CDR2 SVAAGI. CDR3 in amino acids: CASSLSLPDRNNTGELFF. The CDR3 DNA sequence: TGTGCCAGCAGTCTTTCCCTCCCGGACAGGAACAACACCGGGGAGCTGTTTTTT.